This TCR beta chain was obtained from a study of T cells after yellow fever vaccination. CDR3 length: 14 amino acids. Between the trimmed V and J ends, which lost 6 bases and 8 bases, there was a span of 20 bases. CDR1 is SQVTM and CDR2 is ANQGSEA in the germline V gene. TCRdb used MiXCR to reprocess the 5' RACE reads, holding one entry per CDR3 protein. The sample has around 590,000 distinct CDR3 sequences; roughly an eighth are singletons. This clonotype was recorded a few times. The chain links TRBV29-1 to TRBJ1-5; D is unresolved. This specimen consisted of PBMCs, obtained on the day of the yellow fever booster vaccination. The TCR originated in a man aged 25-45 years who received the YFV17D yellow fever vaccine. The CDR3 loop is CSVGDTANAKPQHF. For the CDR3, the DNA is TGCAGCGTGGGAGATACAGCAAACGCAAAGCCCCAGCATTTT.